The count of the clone carrying this T cell receptor (beta chain) is one. Germline V gene lookup returns CDR1 MDHEN and CDR2 SYDVKM. V was cut by 4 bases and J by 3 bases, with 15 bases left in between. The CDR3 totals 15 residues. TCRdb's copy holds only in-frame clones and misses some; the assay was immunoSEQ multiplex PCR. The sample carries tens of thousands of clones, about nine tenths recorded once. The data are from a study of T cells in tuberculosis. Sorting used thawed, overnight-rested PBMC stained with anti-CD3, a viability dye and GMM-loaded CD1B tetramer. The CD1B tetramers carried C32 glucose monomycolate purified from Rhodococcus equi.

Sequenced material: CD1b-GMM tetramer-negative cells sorted from PBMCs. The chain couples TRBV28 to TRBJ1-2; tentative D call: TRBD1 (6 bases). This receptor was identified in an adult woman with latent tuberculosis. CDR3 amino acids: CASSSPQGGDYGYTF. As DNA, the CDR3 is TGTGCCAGCAGTTCACCACAGGGAGGGGACTATGGCTACACCTTC.